This TCR beta chain was recorded in a study of cytotoxic CD8 clonotypes in ibrutinib-treated CLL. The intended depth for sequencing was 1 in 200,000 to 1 in 1 million T cells. The data were produced by immunoSEQ multiplex PCR, yet TCRdb's version contains in-frame clones alone and is incomplete. The repertoire includes about 130,000 clones, around four fifths of them detected once, and less than 4% sits in the top ten. About this clone: What it binds is unknown.

General study points: The study found clonality rose at ibrutinib response, then fell toward baseline at progression.

Germline assignment: CDR1 SGHDT and CDR2 YYEEEE. The CDR3 is 14 amino acids. Between the trimmed V and J ends, which lost 1 base and 4 bases, there was a span of 11 bases. This clonotype was sampled from a human donor with chronic lymphocytic leukemia. Here the sequenced sample was PBMCs, taken after 24 months of ibrutinib treatment. This chain links TRBV5-6 with TRBJ1-1; maybe TRBD1 (5 bases). The CDR3 reads CASSLWGRGTEAFF. DNA of the CDR3: TGTGCCAGCAGCTTGTGGGGGAGAGGCACTGAAGCTTTCTTT.